The sequence of this T cell receptor (beta chain) was determined in a study of blood T cell repertoires in COVID-19. Assay: immunoSEQ multiplex PCR; the TCRdb copy retains only in-frame clones and omits some. The sample consists of approximately 180,000 clones, more than 75% of them appearing once. Germline assignment: CDR1 SGHNT and CDR2 YYREEE (reference sequence). V was pared by 0 bases and J by 9 bases, with 10 bases between. The CDR3 covers 13 residues. The TCR sequence derives from a person aged 65 to 79 with COVID-19, enrolled during active disease. Sequencing used peripheral blood. V usage is TRBV5-4 and J usage is TRBJ2-1; D remains ambiguous. This chain's CDR3 is CASSLVLVGEQFF. The CDR3 DNA follows: TGTGCCAGCAGCTTGGTGCTAGTAGGTGAGCAGTTCTTC.